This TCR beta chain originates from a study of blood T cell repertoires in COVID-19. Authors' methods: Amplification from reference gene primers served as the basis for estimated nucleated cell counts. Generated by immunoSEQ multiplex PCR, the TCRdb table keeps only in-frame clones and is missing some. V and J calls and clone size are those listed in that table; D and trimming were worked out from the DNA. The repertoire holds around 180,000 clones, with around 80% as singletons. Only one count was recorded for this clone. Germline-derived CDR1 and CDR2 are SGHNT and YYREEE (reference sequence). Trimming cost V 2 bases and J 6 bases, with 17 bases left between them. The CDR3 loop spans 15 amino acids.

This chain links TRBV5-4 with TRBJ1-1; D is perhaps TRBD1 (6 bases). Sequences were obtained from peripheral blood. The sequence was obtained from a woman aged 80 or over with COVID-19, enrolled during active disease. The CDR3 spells CASSFAKNRVAEAFF. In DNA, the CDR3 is TGTGCCAGCAGCTTCGCGAAAAACAGGGTCGCTGAAGCTTTCTTT.